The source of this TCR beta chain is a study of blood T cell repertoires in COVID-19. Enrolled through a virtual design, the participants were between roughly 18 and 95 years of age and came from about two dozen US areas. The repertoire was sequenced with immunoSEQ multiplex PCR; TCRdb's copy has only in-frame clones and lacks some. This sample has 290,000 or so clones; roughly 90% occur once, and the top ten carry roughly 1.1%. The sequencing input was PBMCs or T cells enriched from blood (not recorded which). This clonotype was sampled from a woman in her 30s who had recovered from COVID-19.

As DNA, the CDR3 is TGCGCCAGCAGTGCCGCGGGACTAGCGATCCACGAGCAGTACTTC. Translation gives CASSAAGLAIHEQYF. The chain joins TRBV10-2 to TRBJ2-7; 10 nucleotides agree with TRBD2. Germline CDR1 reads WSHSY; CDR2 reads SAAADI. The J segment lost 5 bases and the V segment lost 4 bases, leaving 8 bases of the junction unmatched. The CDR3 totals 15 residues.